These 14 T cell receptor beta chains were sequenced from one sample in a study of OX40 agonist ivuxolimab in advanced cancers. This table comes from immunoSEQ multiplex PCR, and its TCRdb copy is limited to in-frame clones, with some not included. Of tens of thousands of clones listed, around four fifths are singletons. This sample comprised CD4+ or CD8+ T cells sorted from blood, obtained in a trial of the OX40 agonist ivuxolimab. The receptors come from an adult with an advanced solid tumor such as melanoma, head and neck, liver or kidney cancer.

The CDR3 nucleotides read TGTGCCAGCAGCCTGGGGGGCTCCTATGGCTACACCTTC. Encoded protein: CASSLGGSYGYTF. This chain uses TRBV5-6 with TRBJ1-2; possibly TRBD1 for D (6 bases). Germline values: CDR1 SGHDT, CDR2 YYEEEE. The V and J ends lost 4 bases and 4 bases respectively, with 11 bases between them. The CDR3 runs to 13 residues.

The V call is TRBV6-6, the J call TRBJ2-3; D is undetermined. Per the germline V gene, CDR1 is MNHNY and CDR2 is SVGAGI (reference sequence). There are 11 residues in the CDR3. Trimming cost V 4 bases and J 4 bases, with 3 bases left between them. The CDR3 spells CASSSADTQYF. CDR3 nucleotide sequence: TGTGCCAGCAGTTCCGCAGATACGCAGTATTTT.

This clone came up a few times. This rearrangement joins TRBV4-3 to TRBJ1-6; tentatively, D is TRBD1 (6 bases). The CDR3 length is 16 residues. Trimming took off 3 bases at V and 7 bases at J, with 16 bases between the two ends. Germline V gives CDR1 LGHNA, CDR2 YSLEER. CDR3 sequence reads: CASSQAHRVWNSPLHF. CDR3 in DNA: TGCGCCAGCAGCCAGGCCCACAGGGTTTGGAATTCACCCCTCCACTTT.

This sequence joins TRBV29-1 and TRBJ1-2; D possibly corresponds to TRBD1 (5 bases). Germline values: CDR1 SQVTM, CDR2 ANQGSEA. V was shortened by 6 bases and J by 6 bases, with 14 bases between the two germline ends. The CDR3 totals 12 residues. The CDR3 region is CSVLTEEHGYTF. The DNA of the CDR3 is TGCAGCGTCCTGACAGAAGAGCATGGCTACACCTTC.

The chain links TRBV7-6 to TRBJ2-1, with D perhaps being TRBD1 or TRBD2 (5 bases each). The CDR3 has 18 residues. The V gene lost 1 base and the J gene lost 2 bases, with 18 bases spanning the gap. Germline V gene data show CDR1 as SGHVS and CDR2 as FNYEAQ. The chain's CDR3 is CASSLVRLPEDTYNEQFF. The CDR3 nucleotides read TGTGCCAGCAGCTTAGTAAGGCTACCGGAGGACACCTACAATGAGCAGTTCTTC.

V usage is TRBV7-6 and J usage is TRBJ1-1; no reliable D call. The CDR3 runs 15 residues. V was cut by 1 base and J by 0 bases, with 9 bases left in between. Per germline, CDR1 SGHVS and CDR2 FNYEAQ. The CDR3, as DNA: TGTGCCAGCAGCTTAGGTGGCGGGCTGAACACTGAAGCTTTCTTT. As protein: CASSLGGGLNTEAFF.

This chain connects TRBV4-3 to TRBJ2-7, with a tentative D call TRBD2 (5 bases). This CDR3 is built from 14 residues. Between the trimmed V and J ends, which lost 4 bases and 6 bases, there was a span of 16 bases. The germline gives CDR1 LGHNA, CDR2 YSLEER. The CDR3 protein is CASSLTTEPGEQYF. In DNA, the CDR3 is TGCGCCAGCAGCCTGACTACAGAGCCCGGCGAGCAGTACTTC.

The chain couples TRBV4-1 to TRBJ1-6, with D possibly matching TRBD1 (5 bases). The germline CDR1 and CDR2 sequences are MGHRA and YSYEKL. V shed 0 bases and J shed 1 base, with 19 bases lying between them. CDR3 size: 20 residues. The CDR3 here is CASSQDRRKGPRSYNSPLHF. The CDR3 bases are TGCGCCAGCAGCCAAGATAGGAGGAAGGGGCCGCGATCCTATAATTCACCCCTCCACTTT.

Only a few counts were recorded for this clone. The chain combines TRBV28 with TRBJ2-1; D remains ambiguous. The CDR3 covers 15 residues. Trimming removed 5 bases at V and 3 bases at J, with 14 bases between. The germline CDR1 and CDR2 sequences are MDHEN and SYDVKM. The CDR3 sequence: CASSPLTLDYNEQFF. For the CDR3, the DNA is TGTGCCAGCAGTCCTCTGACCCTCGACTACAATGAGCAGTTCTTC. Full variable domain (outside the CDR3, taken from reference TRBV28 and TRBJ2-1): DVKVTQSSRYLVKRTGEKVFLECVQDMDHENMFWYRQDPGLGLRLIYFSYDVKMKEKGDIPEGYSVSREKKERFSLILESASTNQTSMYLCASSPLTLDYNEQFFGPGTRLTVL.

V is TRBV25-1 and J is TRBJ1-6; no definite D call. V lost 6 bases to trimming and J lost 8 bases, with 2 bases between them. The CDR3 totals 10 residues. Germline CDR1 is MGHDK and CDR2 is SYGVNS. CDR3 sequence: CASRDSPLHF. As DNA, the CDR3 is TGTGCCAGCAGGGATTCACCCCTCCACTTT.

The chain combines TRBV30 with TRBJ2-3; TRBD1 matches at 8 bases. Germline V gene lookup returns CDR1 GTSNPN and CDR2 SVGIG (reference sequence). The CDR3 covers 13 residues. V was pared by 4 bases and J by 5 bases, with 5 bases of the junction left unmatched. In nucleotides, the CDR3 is TGTGCCTGGACAGGGGGCGCGGGAGATACGCAGTATTTT. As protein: CAWTGGAGDTQYF. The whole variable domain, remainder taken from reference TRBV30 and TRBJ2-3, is SQTIHQWPATLVQPVGSPLSLECTVEGTSNPNLYWYRQAAGRGLQLLFYSVGIGQISSEVPQNLSASRPQDRQFILSSKKLLLSDSGFYLCAWTGGAGDTQYFGPGTRLTVL.

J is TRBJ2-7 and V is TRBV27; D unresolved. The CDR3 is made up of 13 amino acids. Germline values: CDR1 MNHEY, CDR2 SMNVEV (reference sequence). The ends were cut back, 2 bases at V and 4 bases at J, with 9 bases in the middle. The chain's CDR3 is CASSLNPIYEQYF. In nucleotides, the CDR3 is TGTGCCAGCAGTTTAAACCCCATATACGAGCAGTACTTC.

The CDR3 region is CASSISSVSTDTQYF. The CDR3 bases are TGTGCCAGTAGTATCTCTAGCGTAAGCACAGATACGCAGTATTTT. The chain links TRBV19 to TRBJ2-3; D is possibly TRBD2 (6 bases). The germline CDR1 and CDR2 sequences are LNHDA and SQIVND (reference sequence). This CDR3 spans 15 amino acids. The germline V and J ends were trimmed by 3 bases and 0 bases, with 10 bases remaining between them.

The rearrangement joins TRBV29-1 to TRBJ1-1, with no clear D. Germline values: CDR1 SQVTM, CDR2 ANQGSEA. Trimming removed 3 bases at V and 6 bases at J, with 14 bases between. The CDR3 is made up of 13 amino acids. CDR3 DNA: TGCAGCGTTGACCGGGTAGATTACGCTGAAGCTTTCTTT. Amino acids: CSVDRVDYAEAFF.